These 28 T cell receptor beta chains share one sample of origin, sequenced in a study of radiotherapy plus CTLA-4 blockade in lung cancer. Using immunoSEQ multiplex PCR, the repertoire was profiled, and TCRdb retains in-frame clones only, with some absent. The profile shows 55,000 to 80,000 clones, around 86% of them singletons. The sequencing here drew on peripheral blood, taken from a patient treated with radiotherapy plus ipilimumab. Source of these receptors: a human donor with non-small cell lung cancer that progressed on radiotherapy plus ipilimumab.

The chain uses TRBV30 and TRBJ2-5; D remains ambiguous. The CDR3 extends over 13 amino acids. The V gene lost 2 bases and the J gene lost 7 bases, with 14 bases spanning the gap. CDR1 and CDR2 (germline): GTSNPN, SVGIG (reference sequence). The DNA of the CDR3 is TGTGCCTGGAGTACGGATAAGGGTTGGACCCAGTACTTC. Amino acids: CAWSTDKGWTQYF. Looking up the rest from reference TRBV30 and TRBJ2-5 gives the full variable domain: SQTIHQWPATLVQPVGSPLSLECTVEGTSNPNLYWYRQAAGRGLQLLFYSVGIGQISSEVPQNLSASRPQDRQFILSSKKLLLSDSGFYLCAWSTDKGWTQYFGPGTRLLVL.

The table lists this clone with many counts. V is TRBV29-1 and J is TRBJ1-2, with a weak D call TRBD1 (6 bases). From germline, CDR1 is SQVTM and CDR2 ANQGSEA. The CDR3 is 15 amino acids. The germline V and J ends were trimmed by 6 bases and 5 bases, with 22 bases remaining between them. DNA for the CDR3: TGCAGCGTGGGGGCGGGGGGCGCATTCCAATATGGCTACACCTTC. Translated: CSVGAGGAFQYGYTF.

J is TRBJ1-1 and V is TRBV7-3; 8 nucleotides line up with TRBD1. Per the germline V gene, CDR1 is SGHTA and CDR2 is FQGTGA. V dropped 5 bases and J dropped 6; count of bases not matched to a gene: 8. The CDR3 spans 14 residues. Here the CDR3 DNA reads TGTGCCAGCAGCGCGGACAGGGATGTCTCTGAAGCTTTCTTT. Protein product: CASSADRDVSEAFF.

The CDR3 nucleotides are TGTGCCACCAGCAGGACGGGCCTCTCTGGAAACACCATATATTTT. It codes for CATSRTGLSGNTIYF. The V and J genes are TRBV15 and TRBJ1-3; no clear D gene. V was cut by 3 bases and J by 0 bases, with 9 bases left in between. Germline V CDR1 and CDR2: LNHNV, YYDKDF (reference sequence). This CDR3 is 15 amino acids long.

This sequence joins TRBV9 and TRBJ1-3; D is unclear. With 1 base removed from V and 0 bases from J, the gap between germline ends came to 8 bases. The CDR3 contains 15 residues. Germline V gives CDR1 SGDLS, CDR2 YYNGEE. The CDR3 region has the DNA TGTGCCAGCAGCGTAACAGTCAGCTCTGGAAACACCATATATTTT. Translated: CASSVTVSSGNTIYF.

The genes are TRBV18 and TRBJ2-1, with D perhaps TRBD1 (5 bases). This CDR3 has 12 amino acids. Trimming left V 3 bases short and J 9 bases short, with 9 bases between. CDR1 is KGHSH, CDR2 LQKENI, per germline. The CDR3 is CASSPADSEQFF. The CDR3, as DNA: TGTGCCAGCTCACCGGCCGACAGTGAGCAGTTCTTC.

The chain links TRBV19 to TRBJ1-2; D is unclear. V lost 8 bases and J 4 bases, leaving 14 bases between the germline ends. CDR1 is LNHDA, CDR2 SQIVND, per germline (reference sequence). The CDR3 sequence is 13 residues long. CDR3 sequence (DNA): TGTGCCAGTTCCACAGAGCCTACCTATGGCTACACCTTC. Amino acid sequence: CASSTEPTYGYTF.

A note on this clone: At one end the junction does not follow the germline gene, possibly because of a read error. The V call is TRBV27, the J call TRBJ2-7; D may be TRBD2 (5 bases). Germline CDR1 is MNHEY and CDR2 is SMNVEV (reference sequence). The CDR3 is made up of 14 amino acids. CDR3 DNA: TGTGCCAGCAGTTTATACGGAGGATCCTACGGGCAGTACTTC. Translated, it gives CASSLYGGSYGQYF.

The chain couples TRBV7-8 to TRBJ2-7; 11 nucleotides match TRBD2. V shed 5 bases and J 4 bases; nucleotides not matched to a gene: 13. The CDR3 runs 17 residues. Germline V lookup: CDR1 SGHVS, CDR2 FQNEAQ. The CDR3 DNA is TGTGCCAGCAGCCCGCGGTGGGCTAGCGGGAGGAAATACGAGCAGTACTTC. Amino acids: CASSPRWASGRKYEQYF.

The chain has TRBV19 and TRBJ2-7; a possible D gene is TRBD1 (5 bases). The germline V gene encodes CDR1 LNHDA and CDR2 SQIVND (reference sequence). CDR3 length: 13 amino acids. V was pared by 5 bases and J by 3 bases, with 11 bases between. The CDR3 region is CASSPDRDYEQYV. The CDR3 bases are TGTGCCAGTAGTCCCGACAGAGACTACGAGCAGTACGTC.

V gene TRBV7-9 combines with J gene TRBJ2-6, with TRBD2 as a possible D gene (5 bases). Trimming stripped 6 bases from V and 1 base from J, with 7 bases between. The CDR3 extends over 14 amino acids. CDR1 and CDR2 from the germline V gene are SEHNR and FQNEAQ (reference sequence). Here the CDR3 DNA reads TGTGCCAGCAGTCGGGAATCTGGGGCCAACGTCCTGACTTTC. This codes for CASSRESGANVLTF. The complete variable domain, with remaining parts taken from reference TRBV7-9 and TRBJ2-6, reads DTGVSQNPRHKITKRGQNVTFRCDPISEHNRLYWYRQTLGQGPEFLTYFQNEAQLEKSRLLSDRFSAERPKGSFSTLEIQRTEQGDSAMYLCASSRESGANVLTFGAGSRLTVL.

This CDR3 is CASSHRPGLDYNEQFF. The CDR3 DNA reads TGTGCCAGCAGCCATCGACCGGGACTCGACTACAATGAGCAGTTCTTC. J is TRBJ2-1 and V is TRBV14; the D gene is possibly TRBD2 (6 bases). Germline CDR1 SGHDN, CDR2 FVKESK. V was shortened by 3 bases and J by 3 bases, with 15 bases between the two germline ends. The CDR3 length is 16 residues.

V gene TRBV2 combines with J gene TRBJ1-1; D remains ambiguous. The germline V gene has CDR1 SNHLY and CDR2 FYNNEI. CDR3 size: 12 residues. V shed 3 bases and J shed 3 bases, with 5 bases lying between them. The CDR3 loop reads CASSDPDTEAFF. The CDR3 DNA reads as TGTGCCAGCAGTGACCCCGACACTGAAGCTTTCTTT.

The V gene is TRBV4-2, the J gene TRBJ2-3; D is possibly TRBD1 (7 bases). Germline assignment: CDR1 LGHNA and CDR2 YNFKEQ. This CDR3 spans 16 amino acids. Deletions cut 0 bases from V and 5 bases from J, with 15 bases between. The CDR3 here is CASSQDLAGGRDTQYF. As DNA, the CDR3 is TGTGCCAGCAGCCAAGATTTGGCAGGGGGGCGAGATACGCAGTATTTT.

The chain recombines TRBV5-4 with TRBJ1-1; D is uncertain. The CDR3 is made up of 13 amino acids. The germline V gene has CDR1 SGHNT and CDR2 YYREEE (reference sequence). Trimming took 2 bases from V and 2 from J, leaving 7 bases between them. CDR3 sequence: CASSLQPNTEAFF. DNA of the CDR3: TGTGCCAGCAGCTTACAGCCAAACACTGAAGCTTTCTTT. The variable domain in full, with the rest retrieved from reference TRBV5-4 and TRBJ1-1, is ETGVTQSPTHLIKTRGQQVTLRCSSQSGHNTVSWYQQALGQGPQFIFQYYREEENGRGNFPPRFSGLQFPNYSSELNVNALELDDSALYLCASSLQPNTEAFFGQGTRLTVV.

The table lists this clone with a count of one. The chain joins TRBV28 to TRBJ2-7; TRBD1 is a possible D gene (5 bases). V lost 6 bases and J 1 base, leaving 7 bases between the germline ends. The CDR3 runs to 12 residues. CDR1 is MDHEN, CDR2 SYDVKM, per germline. CDR3 loop: CASRTGSYEQYF. In DNA, the CDR3 is TGTGCCAGCAGAACAGGATCCTACGAGCAGTACTTC.

The chain carries TRBV19 and TRBJ2-7, with D tentatively TRBD2 (5 bases). Trimming pared 3 bases from V and 3 bases from J, leaving 15 bases between. CDR1 and CDR2 from the germline V gene are LNHDA and SQIVND (reference sequence). The CDR3 contains 15 residues. CDR3 coding DNA: TGTGCCAGTAGTATTGGCCAGGACTCTGTCTACGAGCAGTACTTC. It codes for CASSIGQDSVYEQYF.

The V call is TRBV6-1, the J call TRBJ1-4, with TRBD1 as a possible D gene (6 bases). The CDR3 spans 14 residues. Germline assignment: CDR1 MNHNS and CDR2 SASEGT. V lost 3 bases, J lost 3 bases, and 8 bases lay in between. CDR3 sequence reads: CASSEGASNEKLFF. Written as DNA, the CDR3 is TGTGCCAGCAGTGAGGGGGCTTCTAATGAAAAACTGTTTTTT.

V usage is TRBV10-1 and J usage is TRBJ2-2; tentatively, D is TRBD2 (5 bases). Per the germline V gene, CDR1 is WNHNN and CDR2 is SYGVQD (reference sequence). CDR3 size: 12 residues. Trimming left V 5 bases short and J 6 bases short, with 7 bases between. CDR3 DNA sequence: TGCGCCAGCAGTCCCGGGGCCGGGGAGCTGTTTTTT. Amino acids: CASSPGAGELFF.

In its sample, this clone was seen a few times. The V call is TRBV29-1, the J call TRBJ2-7, with D unresolved. V was clipped by 6 bases and J by 0 bases, with 9 bases between them. CDR3 length equals 12 residues. The germline V gene has CDR1 SQVTM and CDR2 ANQGSEA. The CDR3 region is CSVHSSSYEQYF. Here the CDR3 DNA reads TGCAGCGTCCACTCGAGCTCCTACGAGCAGTACTTC.

The chain recombines TRBV7-3 with TRBJ2-1, with 10 bases that match TRBD1. Trimming at V came to 2 bases and at J to 7 bases, leaving 11 bases not matched to a gene. The CDR3 is made up of 17 amino acids. The germline V gene encodes CDR1 SGHTA and CDR2 FQGTGA. This CDR3 is CASSLGLGDRGMNEQFF. The CDR3 DNA sequence: TGTGCCAGCAGCTTAGGTTTAGGGGACAGGGGTATGAATGAGCAGTTCTTC.

This clone has a count of ten or more. The chain combines TRBV9 with TRBJ2-3, with 8 bases aligning to TRBD1. This CDR3 comprises 16 residues. The J segment lost 4 bases and the V segment lost 4 bases, leaving 11 bases of the junction unmatched. Germline V gene sequence: CDR1 SGDLS, CDR2 YYNGEE. This CDR3 reads CASSSPQDRESDTQYF. In nucleotides, the CDR3 is TGTGCCAGCAGCTCACCCCAGGACAGGGAGTCAGATACGCAGTATTTT.

About this clone itself: The germline gene is not matched at one end of the junction; a read error may be the cause. This chain joins TRBV5-1 and TRBJ2-5, with D possibly matching TRBD2 (6 bases). CDR3 length: 13 amino acids. Germline V gives CDR1 SGHRS, CDR2 YFSETQ. CDR3 in amino acids: CASSLSTPRDQYF. The CDR3 region has the DNA TGTGCCAGCAGCTTGTCTACCCCGCGGGACCAGTACTTC.

This chain connects TRBV19 to TRBJ1-4; perhaps TRBD1 as D (5 bases). The CDR3 loop spans 14 amino acids. Trimming removed 6 bases at V and 8 bases at J, with 16 bases between. In germline, CDR1 is LNHDA, CDR2 SQIVND (reference sequence). This CDR3 reads CASRHTAWGEKLFF. Here the CDR3 DNA reads TGTGCCAGTAGGCATACCGCCTGGGGGGAAAAACTGTTTTTT.

This clone has only one observation. The V and J genes are TRBV6-1 and TRBJ2-7, with 12 bases that match TRBD1. V gave up 4 bases and J gave up 7 bases; unmatched junction bases: 5. Germline V gene sequence: CDR1 MNHNS, CDR2 SASEGT. CDR3 length equals 14 residues. As DNA, the CDR3 is TGTGCCAGCAGTGCCGGGACAGGGGGCCGGGAGCAGTACTTC. Translated: CASSAGTGGREQYF.

CDR3 in amino acids: CASSSSGRSTGELFF. The DNA of the CDR3 is TGTGCCAGCAGCTCGAGCGGGAGATCCACCGGGGAGCTGTTTTTT. The chain links TRBV5-6 to TRBJ2-2, with TRBD2 matching over 8 bases. Trimming cost V 3 bases and J 4 bases; bases outside gene matches: 5. Germline V gives CDR1 SGHDT, CDR2 YYEEEE. The CDR3 is 15 amino acids.

The chain employs TRBV5-1 and TRBJ2-7, with 13 nucleotides matching TRBD2. Unmatched junction bases numbered 13, after V lost 4 bases and J lost 6 bases. Germline V gene sequence: CDR1 SGHRS, CDR2 YFSETQ. The CDR3 runs to 17 residues. CDR3: CASSRTSGGRGASEQYF. The CDR3 bases are TGCGCCAGCAGCAGGACTAGCGGGGGCCGGGGTGCGAGCGAGCAGTACTTC.

The J gene is TRBJ2-1, the V gene TRBV9, with TRBD2 matching 8 bases. The CDR3 loop spans 16 amino acids. The junction had 7 bases not matched to a gene; V was cut back by 0 bases and J by 5 bases. CDR1 is SGDLS and CDR2 is YYNGEE in the germline V gene. Here the CDR3 DNA reads TGTGCCAGCAGCGTAGAGGGGACTAGAGGGGACAATGAGCAGTTCTTC. It is translated as CASSVEGTRGDNEQFF.